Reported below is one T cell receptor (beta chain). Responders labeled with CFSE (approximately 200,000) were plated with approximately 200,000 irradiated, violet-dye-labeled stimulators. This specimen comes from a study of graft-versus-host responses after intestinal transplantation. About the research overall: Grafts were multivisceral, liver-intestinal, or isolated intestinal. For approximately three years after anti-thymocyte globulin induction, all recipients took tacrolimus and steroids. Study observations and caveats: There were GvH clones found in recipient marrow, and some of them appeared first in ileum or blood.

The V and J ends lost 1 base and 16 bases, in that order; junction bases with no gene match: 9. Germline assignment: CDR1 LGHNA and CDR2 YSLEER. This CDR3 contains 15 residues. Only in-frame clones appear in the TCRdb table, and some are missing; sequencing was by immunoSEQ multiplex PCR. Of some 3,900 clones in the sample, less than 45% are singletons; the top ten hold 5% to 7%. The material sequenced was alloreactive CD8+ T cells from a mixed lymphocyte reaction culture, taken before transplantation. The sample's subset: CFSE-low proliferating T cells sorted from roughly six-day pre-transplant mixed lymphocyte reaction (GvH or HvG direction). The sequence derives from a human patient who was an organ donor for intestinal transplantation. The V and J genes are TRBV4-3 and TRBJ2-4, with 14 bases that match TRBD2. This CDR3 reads CASSQVWTSGRPGYF. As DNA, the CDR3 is TGCGCCAGCAGCCAAGTCTGGACTAGCGGGAGGCCCGGTTACTTC.